Presented here are 26 T cell receptor beta chains from one specimen sequenced in a study of T cell clones after liver transplantation. Method: immunoSEQ multiplex PCR; TCRdb's copy keeps in-frame clones and lacks some. The sample holds tens of thousands of clones, roughly nine tenths seen once. The material was CD8+ T cells from blood, obtained 12 months after liver transplant. The receptors were gathered from a human patient who received a liver transplant. The graft donor may be the source of some T cells.

The rearrangement uses TRBV6-1 and TRBJ2-7; no clear D. V was shortened by 11 bases and J by 0 bases, with 11 bases between the two germline ends. Germline CDR1 is MNHNS and CDR2 is SASEGT. The CDR3 is made up of 12 amino acids. The CDR3 is CALSGLSYEQYF. In nucleotides, the CDR3 is TGTGCCCTATCCGGTCTCTCCTACGAGCAGTACTTC.

This clone was seen ten or more times. This chain connects TRBV5-1 to TRBJ2-7; no firm D call. The CDR3 is made up of 11 amino acids. Trimming left V 4 bases short and J 4 bases short, with 6 bases between. Per the germline V gene, CDR1 is SGHRS and CDR2 is YFSETQ. CDR3: CASSPYYEQYF. DNA for the CDR3: TGCGCCAGCAGCCCCTATTACGAGCAGTACTTC.

This clone was recorded once. This chain uses TRBV11-2 with TRBJ2-5; D may be TRBD2 (5 bases). Trimming shortened V by 4 bases and J by 3 bases, and 21 bases separated the two germline ends. Per the germline V gene, CDR1 is SGHAT and CDR2 is FQNNGV. CDR3 length: 17 amino acids. CDR3 in amino acids: CASSSRYETLGEETQYF. The CDR3 DNA reads TGTGCCAGCAGCTCCCGCTATGAAACCCTCGGGGAAGAGACCCAGTACTTC.

This chain links TRBV18 with TRBJ2-7; 10 nucleotides line up with TRBD2. CDR1 and CDR2 from the germline V gene are KGHSH and LQKENI. The CDR3 runs 15 residues. Germline trimming cut 2 bases from V and 7 bases from J; bases unmatched to any gene: 8. CDR3 DNA: TGTGCCAGCTCACCAACGGCTAGCGGGAGTGAGGAGCAGTACTTC. This codes for CASSPTASGSEEQYF.

The rearrangement uses TRBV11-2 and TRBJ2-1; D not certain. Germline V CDR1 and CDR2: SGHAT, FQNNGV. The CDR3 spans 14 residues. Deletions cut 4 bases from V and 13 bases from J, with 20 bases between. The CDR3 region has the DNA TGTGCCAGCAGCTCAAGAAGTTTTGGTTTGGAACAGTTCTTC. Protein sequence: CASSSRSFGLEQFF.

The J gene is TRBJ2-7, the V gene TRBV6-5; D possibly corresponds to TRBD1 (5 bases). Trimming left V 0 bases short and J 3 bases short, with 12 bases between. Germline loops: CDR1 MNHEY, CDR2 SVGAGI. This CDR3 region has 15 residues. CDR3 nucleotides: TGTGCCAGCAGTTACTCTCTGGACACCATCTACGAGCAGTACTTC. Its protein product is CASSYSLDTIYEQYF.

The chain links TRBV29-1 to TRBJ2-3, with 9 bases aligning to TRBD1. This CDR3 has 16 amino acids. Germline CDR1 and CDR2: SQVTM and ANQGSEA. The V gene end was trimmed by 7 bases and the J gene end by 2 bases; junction bases not matched to a gene: 13. DNA of the CDR3: TGCAGCGCCGAAGGGTGGGACAGGGCCCTCACAGATACGCAGTATTTT. Its translation is CSAEGWDRALTDTQYF.

Of note for this clone: Other DNA sequences of this sample code for an identical CDR3. V is TRBV28 and J is TRBJ2-7, with 11 bases matching TRBD1. V shed 10 bases, J shed 3 bases, and the junction held 23 bases outside the gene matches. Germline CDR1 MDHEN, CDR2 SYDVKM. The CDR3 is 19 residues long. The CDR3 loop is CAKLIAGQGDLGGHYEQYF. In DNA, the CDR3 is TGTGCCAAGCTAATTGCGGGACAGGGGGATTTGGGGGGTCACTACGAGCAGTACTTC.

This chain connects TRBV5-1 to TRBJ1-1; a weak D match, TRBD1 (5 bases). The CDR3 runs to 15 residues. V gave up 2 bases and J gave up 3 bases, with 14 bases separating them. Germline V CDR1 and CDR2: SGHRS, YFSETQ. The CDR3 here is CASSLEGSGDTEAFF. The CDR3 nucleotides are TGCGCCAGCAGCTTAGAGGGGAGTGGGGACACTGAAGCTTTCTTT. The entire variable domain, with the rest obtained from reference TRBV5-1 and TRBJ1-1, is as follows: KAGVTQTPRYLIKTRGQQVTLSCSPISGHRSVSWYQQTPGQGLQFLFEYFSETQRNKGNFPGRFSGRQFSNSRSEMNVSTLELGDSALYLCASSLEGSGDTEAFFGQGTRLTVV.

CDR3 amino acids: CASSSSTGLDTQYF. The DNA for the CDR3 is TGTGCCAGCAGCTCTAGCACCGGCCTCGATACGCAGTATTTT. V and J are TRBV5-4 and TRBJ2-3; maybe TRBD2 (5 bases). CDR1 is SGHNT and CDR2 is YYREEE in the germline V gene (reference sequence). V lost 3 bases and J lost 6, with 14 bases in between. The CDR3 runs to 14 residues.

This clone was detected once. This chain links TRBV4-1 with TRBJ2-7; TRBD2 matches 8 bases. The CDR3 has 14 amino acids. CDR1 MGHRA and CDR2 YSYEKL come from the germline V gene. V trimming: 1 base; J trimming: 5 bases; junction bases outside the gene matches: 4. DNA for the CDR3: TGCGCCAGCAGCCAAGGTAGCGGGAAGAACGAGCAGTACTTC. This gives the protein CASSQGSGKNEQYF.

The chain links TRBV7-9 to TRBJ2-2; 10 bases align to TRBD2. J gave up 4 bases and V 5 bases, and 4 bases lay outside the gene matches. This CDR3 contains 15 residues. Per germline, CDR1 SEHNR and CDR2 FQNEAQ (reference sequence). CDR3 residues: CASSQLAGSTGELFF. The CDR3 bases are TGTGCCAGCAGCCAACTAGCGGGGTCCACCGGGGAGCTGTTTTTT.

Written as DNA, the CDR3 is TGTGCCAGCAGTTCTGGACTAGCCACCAATGAGCAGTTCTTC. Translation gives CASSSGLATNEQFF. The J gene is TRBJ2-1, the V gene TRBV27; 8 bases match TRBD2. Germline values: CDR1 MNHEY, CDR2 SMNVEV (reference sequence). J gave up 6 bases and V 4 bases, and 5 bases lay outside the gene matches. This CDR3 has 14 residues.

This rearrangement joins TRBV7-6 to TRBJ1-1, with 10 bases aligning to TRBD1. The CDR3 spans 16 residues. V gave up 5 bases and J gave up 2 bases; unmatched junction bases: 8. CDR1 is SGHVS and CDR2 is FNYEAQ in the germline V gene. The CDR3 coding sequence is TGTGCCAGCAGCACCAGGACAGGGGGGACCAACACTGAAGCTTTCTTT. Amino acid sequence: CASSTRTGGTNTEAFF.

The J gene is TRBJ2-5, the V gene TRBV27; D call uncertain. The germline gives CDR1 MNHEY, CDR2 SMNVEV (reference sequence). The CDR3 is 15 amino acids. V lost 2 bases and J 5 bases, leaving 15 bases between the germline ends. The CDR3 coding sequence is TGTGCCAGCAGTTTACTATCCGGAGACCCGGAGACCCAGTACTTC. It translates to CASSLLSGDPETQYF.

The chain carries TRBV28 and TRBJ2-2, with TRBD2 as a possible D gene (6 bases). Germline loops: CDR1 MDHEN, CDR2 SYDVKM. The V and J ends lost 3 bases and 3 bases respectively, with 11 bases between them. The CDR3 totals 15 residues. The CDR3, as DNA: TGTGCCAGCAGTTTTATTAGCGGATACACCGGGGAGCTGTTTTTT. As protein: CASSFISGYTGELFF.

V usage is TRBV6-1 and J usage is TRBJ1-2; weak D call: TRBD1 (6 bases). The CDR3 length is 15 residues. The germline gives CDR1 MNHNS, CDR2 SASEGT. V dropped 5 bases and J dropped 4 bases, with 17 bases sitting between them. The CDR3 is CASSPTGTLIYGYTF. The CDR3 DNA sequence: TGTGCCAGCAGTCCAACCGGGACACTTATCTATGGCTACACCTTC.

The rearrangement uses TRBV5-1 and TRBJ1-1, with D possibly being TRBD1 (5 bases). Looked up from germline, CDR1 is SGHRS and CDR2 is YFSETQ. This CDR3 comprises 15 residues. V was trimmed by 4 bases and J by 11 bases, leaving 24 bases between them. The CDR3 DNA is TGCGCCAGCAGCCCCGGGGCACCCCTAGGGTTCGGGGCTTTCTTT. Its translation is CASSPGAPLGFGAFF. Filled out from reference TRBV5-1 and TRBJ1-1, the complete variable domain reads KAGVTQTPRYLIKTRGQQVTLSCSPISGHRSVSWYQQTPGQGLQFLFEYFSETQRNKGNFPGRFSGRQFSNSRSEMNVSTLELGDSALYLCASSPGAPLGFGAFFGQGTRLTVV.

V gene TRBV19 combines with J gene TRBJ2-7; no clear D. The CDR3 is 14 residues long. Germline V lookup: CDR1 LNHDA, CDR2 SQIVND (reference sequence). The V gene lost 5 bases and the J gene lost 3 bases, with 14 bases spanning the gap. CDR3 residues: CASSYGGENYEQYF. Written as DNA, the CDR3 is TGTGCCAGTAGTTACGGCGGAGAAAACTACGAGCAGTACTTC.

CDR3 sequence (DNA): TGTGCCAGCAATCTCCGAGCTAGACTAGCGGCTATTAATGAGCAGTTCTTC. Protein sequence: CASNLRARLAAINEQFF. The genes are TRBV28 and TRBJ2-1; 9 nucleotides agree with TRBD2. The CDR3 loop spans 17 amino acids. Germline V gene data show CDR1 as MDHEN and CDR2 as SYDVKM. V lost 7 bases, J lost 7 bases, and 17 bases stayed unmatched.

J is TRBJ2-5 and V is TRBV28; D ambiguous. The germline V gene encodes CDR1 MDHEN and CDR2 SYDVKM. The V end lost 3 bases, the J end lost 5 bases, and 13 bases lay between the germline ends. The CDR3 is 14 residues long. The CDR3: CASSLGGWRETQYF. The CDR3 nucleotides are TGTGCCAGCAGTTTGGGTGGCTGGCGGGAGACCCAGTACTTC. Full variable domain (outside the CDR3, taken from reference TRBV28 and TRBJ2-5): DVKVTQSSRYLVKRTGEKVFLECVQDMDHENMFWYRQDPGLGLRLIYFSYDVKMKEKGDIPEGYSVSREKKERFSLILESASTNQTSMYLCASSLGGWRETQYFGPGTRLLVL.

This chain joins TRBV7-9 and TRBJ2-1; D ambiguous. Deletions cut 6 bases from V and 3 bases from J, with 6 bases between. Germline lookup yields CDR1 SEHNR and CDR2 FQNEAQ (reference sequence). This CDR3 region has 12 residues. CDR3 amino acids: CASSPFYNEQFF. The CDR3 DNA is TGTGCCAGCAGTCCATTCTACAATGAGCAGTTCTTC.

The chain has TRBV27 and TRBJ2-2, with 10 bases that match TRBD2. Germline lookup yields CDR1 MNHEY and CDR2 SMNVEV (reference sequence). V trimming: 5 bases; J trimming: 6 bases; junction bases outside the gene matches: 3. This CDR3 has 14 amino acids. CDR3 in amino acids: CASSSGRAAGELFF. CDR3 sequence (DNA): TGTGCCAGCAGTAGCGGGAGGGCCGCCGGGGAGCTGTTTTTT.

The sample holds a few counts of this clone. The chain links TRBV7-9 to TRBJ2-7; no definite D call. The length of the CDR3 is 16 residues. Germline CDR1 reads SEHNR; CDR2 reads FQNEAQ (reference sequence). Trimming cost V 4 bases and J 3 bases, with 19 bases left between them. The CDR3 spells CASSSSLQPLNYEQYF. CDR3 nucleotide sequence: TGTGCCAGCAGCTCCAGCTTACAACCCCTCAACTACGAGCAGTACTTC.

This chain links TRBV7-9 with TRBJ1-5; 9 positions match TRBD1. The CDR3 length is 15 residues. Germline lookup yields CDR1 SEHNR and CDR2 FQNEAQ (reference sequence). J gave up 1 base and V 4 bases, and 2 bases lay outside the gene matches. The CDR3 nucleotides read TGTGCCAGCAGCTCTGGGACAGGGAGCAATCAGCCCCAGCATTTT. This sequence encodes CASSSGTGSNQPQHF.

The V gene is TRBV27, the J gene TRBJ1-1; 7 bases fit TRBD1. Germline CDR1 and CDR2: MNHEY and SMNVEV (reference sequence). V shed 7 bases and J 4 bases; nucleotides not matched to a gene: 9. This CDR3 contains 14 residues. The CDR3: CASTRQGEVTEAFF. DNA of the CDR3: TGTGCCAGCACTCGACAGGGTGAAGTCACTGAAGCTTTCTTT.